Listed below are T cell receptor beta chains from one sample, sequenced in a study of long-term antiretroviral therapy in people with HIV. TCRdb's copy holds only in-frame clones and misses some; the assay was immunoSEQ multiplex PCR. In the table there are 35,000 to 55,000 clones, 90% to 95% of which are singletons. The starting material was unsorted PBMCs, obtained 3.7 years after starting antiretroviral therapy. These receptors originate from a woman between 50 and 59 years old with HIV. Each CDR3 is given with its conserved first and last residue. Fields, in order: D gene, clone size, J gene, V gene, CDR3 DNA, CDR3 protein. The D gene is left open where the match is weak. Not every row has a clone size; where given, it reads once, few, many or a size class.

TRBD2	NA	TRBJ2-3	TRBV2	TGTGCCAGCCTTGGACTAGCGGGGGAGACAAGGTCTGATACGCAGTATTTT	CASLGLAGETRSDTQYF
NA	NA	TRBJ1-1	TRBV6-5	TGTGCCAGCAGGATACTAGGGGGGTGGGACACTGAAGCTTTCTTT	CASRILGGWDTEAFF
TRBD1	NA	TRBJ2-7	TRBV29-1	TGCAGCGTTGCCAAGGGGACAGGGGCCTACGAGCAGTACTTC	CSVAKGTGAYEQYF
TRBD2	NA	TRBJ2-7	TRBV29-1	TGCAGCGTTGAAGAGGGGACTAGCGGGTCGTCCTACGAGCAGTACTTC	CSVEEGTSGSSYEQYF
TRBD1	NA	TRBJ1-1	TRBV6-5	TGTGCCAGCAGCAATTGGGACAGGGGCGCTCCTGAAGCTTTCTTT	CASSNWDRGAPEAFF
TRBD1	NA	TRBJ1-1	TRBV29-1	TGCAGCGTCCCCGGGACAGGGCTAGGTGAAGCTTTCTTT	CSVPGTGLGEAFF
NA	NA	TRBJ1-2	TRBV5-4	TGTGCCAGCAGCTTGCAGACGGCGGCCCGCCACTACACCTTC	CASSLQTAARHYTF
TRBD2	NA	TRBJ2-3	TRBV7-2	TGTGCCAGCAGCCCGGGACTAGCGGGGGGGTTCGCAGATACGCAGTATTTT	CASSPGLAGGFADTQYF
TRBD2	NA	TRBJ2-7	TRBV5-1	TGCGCCAGCAGCTTGGCCGGGGGGAGTTACGAGCAGTACTTC	CASSLAGGSYEQYF
NA	once	TRBJ2-3	TRBV18	TGTGCCAGCTCACCGGACGGGCCGAGTACAGATACGCAGTATTTT	CASSPDGPSTDTQYF
NA	NA	TRBJ2-7	TRBV29-1	TGCAGCGTTGGAATGGGACCCTACGAGCAGTACTTC	CSVGMGPYEQYF
NA	NA	TRBJ1-5	TRBV7-2	TGTGCCAGCAGCTTTAGGGGTAATCAGCCCCAGCATTTT	CASSFRGNQPQHF
TRBD1	NA	TRBJ1-2	TRBV19	TGTGCCAGTAGCCCGAACCCGGGGACAGCTATTTATGGCTACACCTTC	CASSPNPGTAIYGYTF
NA	NA	TRBJ1-5	TRBV6-1	TGTGCCAGCAGTCAAGGGGGTAGAACTAATCAGCCCCAGCATTTT	CASSQGGRTNQPQHF
NA	NA	TRBJ1-5	TRBV7-2	TGTGCCAGCAGCTTAGTGTCTCAGGTAAATCAGCCCCAGCATTTT	CASSLVSQVNQPQHF
NA	NA	TRBJ1-3	TRBV19	TGTGCCAGCGCAAAAGTCGGCAGGGGAGTGGGAGGAAACACCATATATTTT	CASAKVGRGVGGNTIYF
TRBD2	once	TRBJ2-5	TRBV29-1	TGCAGCGTTGAAGATGGTAGCGGGGGGGCGGAGACCCAGTACTTC	CSVEDGSGGAETQYF
NA	NA	TRBJ1-6	TRBV7-8	TGTACCAGCAGCTTAGCCCGAATTTTAGTAACCAATTCACCCCTCCACTTT	CTSSLARILVTNSPLHF
NA	once	TRBJ2-7	TRBV7-3	TGTGCCAGCAGCCCGGACCATCAGGGGGGCTACGAGCAGTACTTC	CASSPDHQGGYEQYF
NA	NA	TRBJ2-7	TRBV4-1	TGCGCCAGCAGCCAAGCAACGGGGACGAGCTACGAGCAGTACTTC	CASSQATGTSYEQYF
NA	NA	TRBJ1-2	TRBV19	TGTGCCAGTAGTATAACGGGACCGGGGGGAAACTATGGCTACACCTTC	CASSITGPGGNYGYTF
NA	few	TRBJ2-2	TRBV27	TGTGCCAGCAGTCAAAGACAGGGAGGGTCCGGGGAGCTGTTTTTT	CASSQRQGGSGELFF
NA	NA	TRBJ1-3	TRBV19	TGTGCCAGTAGTATTTTAAACACCATATATTTT	CASSILNTIYF
NA	NA	TRBJ2-1	TRBV4-3	TGCGCCAGCAGCCGAACAGTAGGAACGGGTTACAATGAGCAGTTCTTC	CASSRTVGTGYNEQFF
NA	NA	TRBJ1-2	TRBV7-6	TGTGCCAGCAGCTTAGGTCCGGGGGCAGGAGATGGCTACACCTTC	CASSLGPGAGDGYTF
TRBD1	NA	TRBJ1-2	TRBV30	TGTGCCTGGAGTGTACAGGGGGATGCGTATGGCTACACCTTC	CAWSVQGDAYGYTF
TRBD2	NA	TRBJ2-5	TRBV6-5	TGTGCCAGCAGCCTCAGCGGGGGGGCTAGGGAGACCCAGTACTTC	CASSLSGGARETQYF
TRBD2	NA	TRBJ2-5	TRBV18	TGTGCCAGCTCACCACCCGCTCCTAGCGGGGACCAAGAGACCCAGTACTTC	CASSPPAPSGDQETQYF
NA	once	TRBJ2-7	TRBV10-3	TGTGCCATCAGAAGGGGCGACCACTACGAGCAGTACTTC	CAIRRGDHYEQYF
NA	once	TRBJ1-2	TRBV15	TGTGCCACCAGCAGAGATACCGGGAACTATGGCTACACCTTC	CATSRDTGNYGYTF
TRBD1	NA	TRBJ1-6	TRBV4-1	TGCGCCAGCAGCCGCTTTCCGGGACAGGGCAGTCTTAATTCACCCCTCCACTTT	CASSRFPGQGSLNSPLHF
NA	NA	TRBJ2-7	TRBV10-3	TGTGCCATCAGTGATCAAGGTAGGGTCGCCTACGAGCAGTACTTC	CAISDQGRVAYEQYF
TRBD2	NA	TRBJ2-3	TRBV10-3	TGTGCCATCAGTACTAGCGGTCTTACAGATACGCAGTATTTT	CAISTSGLTDTQYF
NA	NA	TRBJ2-3	TRBV9	TGTGCCAGCAGCTCCCGGGACCCCTTGCCGGGTACGCAGTATTTT	CASSSRDPLPGTQYF
TRBD2	once	TRBJ2-2	TRBV9	TGTGCCAGCAGCGCATCTAGCGGGGGGGGGAACACCGGGGAGCTGTTTTTT	CASSASSGGGNTGELFF
TRBD2	NA	TRBJ2-3	TRBV5-1	TGCGCCAGCAGACGTAGACTAGCGGGGGGCACAGATACGCAGTATTTT	CASRRRLAGGTDTQYF
NA	NA	TRBJ1-5	TRBV27	TGTGCCAGCAGTTTAGGGAATCAGCCCCAGCATTTT	CASSLGNQPQHF
TRBD1	NA	TRBJ1-4	TRBV2	TGTGCCAGCAGTGATCCGACAGGGGGGGAGGAAAAACTGTTTTTT	CASSDPTGGEEKLFF
NA	NA	TRBJ1-4	TRBV4-2	TGTGCCAGCAGCCAAGATAAGGGGGAAGGGGGTGAAAAACTGTTTTTT	CASSQDKGEGGEKLFF
NA	NA	TRBJ1-3	TRBV7-9	TGTGCCAGCAGCTTCACGGGAAACACCATATATTTT	CASSFTGNTIYF
TRBD1	NA	TRBJ1-4	TRBV18	TGTGCCAGCGGCCGGGACAGGGAAGAAAAACTGTTTTTT	CASGRDREEKLFF
TRBD1	NA	TRBJ1-2	TRBV4-1	TGCGCCAGCAGCGACCACCGGGACAGGGGACTGTATGGCTACACCTTC	CASSDHRDRGLYGYTF
TRBD2	NA	TRBJ2-5	TRBV11-2	TGTGCCAGCAGCCGGACCCCGAGACTAGCGGGGTCCCAAGAGACCCAGTACTTC	CASSRTPRLAGSQETQYF
TRBD2	NA	TRBJ2-5	TRBV7-2	TGTGCCAGCAGCTTAGAGTCTAGCGGGGGGGCGGTGCAAGAGACCCAGTACTTC	CASSLESSGGAVQETQYF
NA	NA	TRBJ2-1	TRBV12-5	TGTGCTAGTGGTCCCCGAGATGAGCAGTTCTTC	CASGPRDEQFF